Following are 10 T cell receptor beta chains from one sample sequenced in a study of vaccination effects on CD4 cells after COVID-19. The authors isolated CD4+ T cells after around nine days of culture. Their SARS-CoV-2 infection, verified by PCR, occurred between March and December 2020. Participants completed two doses of the BNT162b2 or mRNA-1273 vaccine. Their antigens remain unidentified. Produced via immunoSEQ multiplex PCR; TCRdb's table is partial and in-frame only. The sample has tens of thousands of clones, 65% to 75% seen once; the top ten hold approximately 5.4%. This specimen was CD4+ T cells from PBMCs cultured without peptide, taken after COVID-19 vaccination. Source of these receptors: a human donor who had a prior SARS-CoV-2 infection.

As DNA, the CDR3 is TGTGCCAGCACTGGGGACCTCAACACTGAAGCTTTCTTT. Translating it yields CASTGDLNTEAFF. The V and J genes are TRBV2 and TRBJ1-1; D is possibly TRBD1 (5 bases). Germline CDR1 reads SNHLY; CDR2 reads FYNNEI. Trimming left V 7 bases short and J 2 bases short, with 11 bases between. The length of the CDR3 is 13 residues.

This clone was counted between two and nine times. V gene TRBV6-5 combines with J gene TRBJ1-6; perhaps TRBD1 as D (5 bases). Between the trimmed V and J ends, which lost 2 bases and 10 bases, there was a span of 12 bases. This CDR3 spans 14 amino acids. The V gene's germline CDR1 is MNHEY and CDR2 SVGAGI. The CDR3 bases are TGTGCCAGCAGTTACGGAGGGGATCACTCACCCCTCCACTTT. Protein: CASSYGGDHSPLHF.

This clone was seen just once. CDR3 DNA: TGCAGCGTTGTCCAGAATACGCAGTATTTT. This sequence encodes CSVVQNTQYF. J is TRBJ2-3 and V is TRBV29-1, with D hard to call. Germline V gene data show CDR1 as SQVTM and CDR2 as ANQGSEA. Trimming took 4 bases from V and 7 from J, leaving 6 bases between them. The CDR3 spans 10 residues.

The chain carries TRBV20-1 and TRBJ2-1; D not certain. Trimming took 3 bases from V and 2 from J, leaving 5 bases between them. Germline V lookup: CDR1 DFQATT, CDR2 SNEGSKA (reference sequence). This CDR3 region has 12 residues. The CDR3 sequence is CSASDTYNEQFF. The CDR3 nucleotides read TGCAGTGCTAGTGACACCTACAATGAGCAGTTCTTC.

In its sample, this clone was seen a few times. The rearrangement uses TRBV5-1 and TRBJ2-3; D may be TRBD2 (7 bases). Trimming cost V 0 bases and J 4 bases, with 15 bases left between them. CDR1 SGHRS and CDR2 YFSETQ come from the germline V gene. The length of the CDR3 is 16 residues. The CDR3 is CASSLGGAGAADTQYF. CDR3 coding DNA: TGCGCCAGCAGCTTGGGGGGGGCGGGAGCCGCAGATACGCAGTATTTT.

The chain uses TRBV7-2 and TRBJ2-1; D is unclear. CDR3 length: 13 amino acids. Germline CDR1 reads SGHTA; CDR2 reads FQGNSA. With 3 bases removed from V and 5 bases from J, the gap between germline ends came to 8 bases. CDR3 sequence: CASSLFLDNEQFF. CDR3 DNA sequence: TGTGCCAGCAGCTTGTTCCTGGACAATGAGCAGTTCTTC.

The chain joins TRBV3-1 (or the pseudogene TRBV3-2) to TRBJ2-1; 12 bases agree with TRBD2. This CDR3 comprises 16 residues. V gave up 1 base and J gave up 4 bases; unmatched junction bases: 2. Germline values: CDR1 LGHDT, CDR2 YNNKEL (reference sequence). This CDR3 is CASSQAGTSGYNEQFF. As DNA, the CDR3 is TGTGCCAGCAGCCAAGCCGGGACTAGCGGGTACAATGAGCAGTTCTTC.

The chain links TRBV7-3 to TRBJ1-2, with D perhaps TRBD1 (6 bases). Germline loops: CDR1 SGHTA, CDR2 FQGTGA. The CDR3 loop spans 16 amino acids. The V and J ends lost 0 bases and 4 bases respectively, with 15 bases between them. CDR3: CASSLTAGDGLYGYTF. The CDR3, as DNA: TGTGCCAGCAGCTTAACGGCAGGGGACGGCCTCTATGGCTACACCTTC.

The chain employs TRBV5-4 and TRBJ1-1; D not resolved. CDR1 SGHNT and CDR2 YYREEE come from the germline V gene (reference sequence). This CDR3 is built from 12 residues. V was trimmed by 3 bases and J by 1 base, leaving 4 bases between them. The CDR3 loop is CASSSPNTEAFF. DNA of the CDR3: TGTGCCAGCAGCTCGCCGAACACTGAAGCTTTCTTT. Variable domain in full (rest from reference TRBV5-4 and TRBJ1-1): ETGVTQSPTHLIKTRGQQVTLRCSSQSGHNTVSWYQQALGQGPQFIFQYYREEENGRGNFPPRFSGLQFPNYSSELNVNALELDDSALYLCASSSPNTEAFFGQGTRLTVV.

The chain joins TRBV4-2 to TRBJ1-2, with D tentatively TRBD1 (6 bases). CDR1 is LGHNA and CDR2 is YNFKEQ in the germline V gene. The CDR3 length is 14 residues. V was clipped by 8 bases and J by 5 bases, with 18 bases between them. CDR3 residues: CASAKGGDNYGYTF. The CDR3, as DNA: TGTGCCAGCGCAAAAGGGGGGGACAATTATGGCTACACCTTC.